This T cell receptor (beta chain) was identified in a study of blood T cell repertoires in COVID-19. The repertoire was sequenced with immunoSEQ multiplex PCR; TCRdb's copy has only in-frame clones and lacks some. The data contain 330,000 or so clones, about 90% of them seen just once; the ten biggest clones take up around 5%. The V segment lost 5 bases and the J segment 0 bases; nucleotides outside the gene matches: 10. The germline gives CDR1 SEHNR, CDR2 FQNEAQ (reference sequence). The CDR3 sequence is 17 residues long. The sequence derives from a man aged 25-40 years who had recovered from COVID-19. The chain recombines TRBV7-9 with TRBJ1-5; TRBD1 agrees at 7 bases. Sequences were obtained from PBMCs or T cells enriched from blood (not recorded which). CDR3 residues: CASSPEGTATSNQPQHF. CDR3 bases: TGTGCCAGCAGCCCAGAAGGGACAGCGACTAGCAATCAGCCCCAGCATTTT.